The entry that follows covers one T cell receptor (beta chain) sequence. Produced via immunoSEQ multiplex PCR; TCRdb's table is partial and in-frame only. Of 75,000 to 100,000 clones in the sample, approximately 86% were seen once. Trimming stripped 0 bases from V and 2 bases from J, with 12 bases between. CDR1 is LGHDT, CDR2 YNNKEL, per germline (reference sequence). There are 16 residues in the CDR3. The data originate from a study of control samples from healthy donors and cancer patients. The chain has TRBV3-1 (or the pseudogene TRBV3-2) and TRBJ2-3; tentative D call: TRBD2 (5 bases). The sequencing sample was made of blood. This TCR came from a woman aged 45-65 years in good health. Here the CDR3 reads CASSQDWELDTDTQYF. CDR3 sequence (DNA): TGTGCCAGCAGCCAAGATTGGGAGCTAGACACAGATACGCAGTATTTT.